One T cell receptor beta chain is described in this entry. No antigen is known for it. This sample stems from a study of response to subunit inactivated influenza vaccine. TCRdb ran MiXCR on the RT-PCR reads and lists one entry per CDR3 protein. The sample has more than 150,000 distinct CDR3 sequences; about 10% are singletons. General observations from the study: Authors suggested few new T cells are recruited by each seasonal influenza vaccination.

There are 12 residues in the CDR3. Germline V CDR1 and CDR2: DFQATT, SNEGSKA (reference sequence). Trimming at V came to 5 bases and at J to 3 bases, leaving 2 bases not matched to a gene. The chain joins TRBV20-1 to TRBJ2-3; 7 nucleotides agree with TRBD1. The sequence was collected from a man between 50 and 75 years old who received an inactivated influenza vaccine. The input for sequencing was CD8+ T cells sorted from PBMCs, taken roughly 24 months after vaccination. The CDR3 sequence: CSAHRGTDTQYF. The CDR3 nucleotides read TGCAGTGCTCACAGGGGAACAGATACGCAGTATTTT.